The 29 T cell receptor beta chains given below trace back to one sample, sequenced in a study of T cell clonality in common variable immunodeficiency. General study results and limits: In common variable immunodeficiency, TCR beta chains reportedly carried fewer deletions and N-nucleotide insertions.

The antigens of these receptors remain unknown. Repertoires were generated with immunoSEQ multiplex PCR, while TCRdb's copy carries only in-frame clones and drops some. The sample contains 25,000 to 30,000 clones, none of them singletons. The specimen was peripheral blood mononuclear cells. The receptors stem from a human donor with common variable immunodeficiency.

This clone appeared a few times. The CDR3 extends 3 residues past the end of the read, so its final part is completed from the germline J gene. The chain is built from TRBV30 and TRBJ1-2; D is unclear. Germline V gives CDR1 GTSNPN, CDR2 SVGIG (reference sequence). The CDR3 extends over 11 amino acids. The V end lost 3 bases, the J end lost 4 bases, and 6 bases lay between the germline ends. The CDR3 DNA, read in part, is TGTGCCTGGAGAAAAGGCTATGGC. It specifies CAWRKGYG. Given in full, the CDR3 is CAWRKGYGYTF.

Worth noting for this clone: The read gets to within 3 residues of the CDR3 end, and the germline J gene fills in the rest. The chain carries TRBV19 and TRBJ2-1; 9 positions match TRBD2. CDR3 size: 16 residues. J gave up 2 bases and V 6 bases, and 8 bases lay outside the gene matches. CDR1 and CDR2 from the germline V gene are LNHDA and SQIVND (reference sequence). The covered CDR3 bases are TGTGCCAGTAGCTGGCCCTCTAGCGGGGCCTACAATGAG. Protein product: CASSWPSSGAYNE. The whole CDR3 sequence is CASSWPSSGAYNEQFF.

This clone was counted at least ten times. The CDR3 end lies 3 residues beyond the end of the read and is filled in from the germline J gene. The chain employs TRBV2 and TRBJ2-5, with D hard to call. The CDR3 has 10 residues. Germline V lookup: CDR1 SNHLY, CDR2 FYNNEI. V was cut by 2 bases and J by 7 bases, with 2 bases left in between. The covered CDR3 bases are TGTGCCAGCAGTGAACGGACC. Its protein is CASSERT. The whole CDR3 sequence is CASSERTQYF.

Worth noting for this clone: The CDR3 end is not reached by the read, which stops 3 residues before it; the germline J gene fills it in. This sequence joins TRBV2 and TRBJ2-1; D unresolved. This CDR3 has 14 amino acids. The V end was cut by 2 bases, the J end by 9 bases, with 14 bases between. CDR1 and CDR2 (germline): SNHLY, FYNNEI. The covered CDR3 bases are TGTGCCAGCAGTGAAAGGGCAGTTACAAGTGAG. It specifies CASSERAVTSE. The entire CDR3 protein is CASSERAVTSEQFF.

This clone was seen only a few times. The sequence runs out 3 residues before the end of the CDR3; the remainder is reconstructed from the germline J gene. The chain joins TRBV6-2 or TRBV6-3 to TRBJ2-2; tentatively, D is TRBD2 (6 bases). The CDR3 totals 16 residues. Per the germline V gene, CDR1 is MNHEY and CDR2 is SVGEGT. Trimming removed 5 bases at V and 2 bases at J, with 15 bases between. CDR3 region: CASSRFSGLNTGELFF. CDR3 DNA, as far as it was read: TGTGCCAGCAGTAGGTTCAGCGGGCTAAACACCGGGGAG.

Concerning this clone itself: The read is 3 residues too short to cover the CDR3 end, so that end is filled in from the germline J gene. The rearrangement uses TRBV29-1 and TRBJ2-5; 11 nucleotides line up with TRBD1. Trimming took 7 bases from V and 5 from J; bases not matched to a gene: 9. This CDR3 has 14 residues. Germline V lookup: CDR1 SQVTM, CDR2 ANQGSEA. The CDR3 sequence is CSGSGDRGGETQYF. The DNA read from the CDR3 is TGCAGCGGTTCGGGGGACAGGGGGGGGGAGACC.

This clone occurred a few times. The CDR3 goes on 3 residues after the read ends, and that part is filled in from the germline J gene. The genes are TRBV7-3 and TRBJ2-1, with D perhaps matching TRBD1 (6 bases). Per the germline V gene, CDR1 is SGHTA and CDR2 is FQGTGA. CDR3 length: 17 residues. V was clipped by 1 base and J by 4 bases, with 17 bases between them. Partial CDR3 DNA: TGTGCCAGCAGCTTAATGGGTCTGGGGACAAAGTACAATGAG. Residues: CASSLMGLGTKYNE. The entire CDR3 sequence reads CASSLMGLGTKYNEQFF.

To note about this clone: The read ends 3 residues shy of where the CDR3 ends; the end is completed using the germline J gene. This rearrangement joins TRBV11-2 to TRBJ2-5, with a tentative D call TRBD1 (6 bases). The CDR3 is 13 residues long. The germline V gene has CDR1 SGHAT and CDR2 FQNNGV. V was cut by 2 bases and J by 5 bases, with 9 bases left in between. CDR3 bases read: TGTGCCAGCAGCTTATGGGGGCCGGAGACC. Residues: CASSLWGPET. In full, the CDR3 reads CASSLWGPETQYF.

With respect to this clone: The sequence runs out 3 residues before the end of the CDR3; the remainder is reconstructed from the germline J gene. This sequence joins TRBV7-6 and TRBJ1-4; 10 positions agree with TRBD1. The CDR3 has 15 amino acids. CDR1 is SGHVS and CDR2 is FNYEAQ in the germline V gene. The V segment lost 4 bases and the J segment 8 bases; nucleotides outside the gene matches: 7. CDR3 DNA, as far as it was read: TGTGCCAGCAGCTCCTCCGGGACAGGGGAGGAAAAA. Amino acids: CASSSSGTGEEK. The entire CDR3 sequence reads CASSSSGTGEEKLFF. Based on the CDR3 plus reference TRBV7-6 and TRBJ1-4, the full variable domain is GAGVSQSPRYKVTKRGQDVALRCDPISGHVSLYWYRQALGQGPEFLTYFNYEAQQDKSGLPNDRFSAERPEGSISTLTIQRTEQRDSAMYRCASSSSGTGEEKLFFGSGTQLSVL.

A word on this clone: Sequencing ends 3 residues short of the CDR3 end; the germline J gene provides the rest. The chain is built from TRBV11-1 and TRBJ2-1, with D possibly matching TRBD1 (6 bases). V lost 1 base, J lost 7 bases, and 11 bases lay in between. This CDR3 spans 14 amino acids. From germline, CDR1 is SGHAT and CDR2 FQDESV (reference sequence). CDR3 amino acids: CASSLEGVGNEQFF. CDR3 DNA, as far as it was read: TGTGCCAGCAGCTTAGAGGGGGTGGGGAATGAG.

In regard to this clone: The read halts 3 residues ahead of the CDR3 end, with the missing end drawn from the germline J gene. Other DNA sequences in the sample encode the same CDR3. The J gene is TRBJ2-5, the V gene TRBV18; 10 bases line up with TRBD1. Per the germline V gene, CDR1 is KGHSH and CDR2 is LQKENI. The V and J ends lost 1 base and 2 bases, in that order; junction bases with no gene match: 4. CDR3 length: 16 residues. CDR3 sequence: CASSPRQGAGQETQYF. CDR3 DNA (partial): TGTGCCAGCTCACCACGACAGGGGGCTGGTCAAGAGACC.

This clone has more than one count but fewer than ten. The sequenced fragment ends 3 residues before the CDR3 boundary, so the rest is inferred from the germline J gene. This chain connects TRBV5-1 to TRBJ2-5; D may be TRBD2 (5 bases). The germline V gene has CDR1 SGHRS and CDR2 YFSETQ. This CDR3 is 14 amino acids long. The V end lost 7 bases, the J end lost 1 base, and 14 bases lay between the germline ends. The sequenced part of the CDR3 DNA is TGCGCCAGCGGGCCCGGGGTAACCCAAGAGACC. Protein: CASGPGVTQET. The full CDR3 protein reads CASGPGVTQETQYF.

This clone was seen repeatedly, ten times or more. The read falls 3 residues short of the CDR3 end, and the missing part is taken from the germline J gene. This chain uses TRBV5-1 with TRBJ2-3; TRBD2 might be the D (7 bases). With 2 bases removed from V and 4 bases from J, the gap between germline ends came to 14 bases. The germline V gene has CDR1 SGHRS and CDR2 YFSETQ. CDR3 length equals 15 residues. The CDR3 sequence: CASSFGQGRADTQYF. The sequenced part of the CDR3 DNA is TGCGCCAGCAGCTTCGGCCAGGGGAGGGCAGATACG. Full variable domain (outside the CDR3, taken from reference TRBV5-1 and TRBJ2-3): KAGVTQTPRYLIKTRGQQVTLSCSPISGHRSVSWYQQTPGQGLQFLFEYFSETQRNKGNFPGRFSGRQFSNSRSEMNVSTLELGDSALYLCASSFGQGRADTQYFGPGTRLTVL.

The CDR3 sequence is CASSYTDYGYTF. Partial CDR3 DNA: TGTGCCAGCAGTTACACTGATTATGGC. The rearrangement uses TRBV6-2 or TRBV6-3 and TRBJ1-2; D ambiguous. Read coverage stops 3 residues before the CDR3 terminus; the germline J gene supplies the remainder. The germline V gene has CDR1 MNHEY and CDR2 SVGEGT. This CDR3 has 12 residues. Trimming took off 2 bases at V and 5 bases at J, with 6 bases between the two ends.

This clone was counted only a few times. The read terminates 3 residues ahead of where the CDR3 ends, so the germline J gene completes it. The rearrangement joins TRBV19 to TRBJ1-5; 8 nucleotides match TRBD1. The CDR3 has 12 amino acids. Germline V gives CDR1 LNHDA, CDR2 SQIVND (reference sequence). V lost 8 bases to trimming and J lost 7 bases; unmatched junction nucleotides: 4. The DNA read from the CDR3 is TGTGCCAGTGGACAGGGAAAACAGCCC. Translating it yields CASGQGKQP. The entire CDR3 reads CASGQGKQPQHF.

Only a few counts were recorded for this clone. From the germline J gene comes the end of the CDR3, since the read stops 3 residues before it. V gene TRBV19 combines with J gene TRBJ2-5, with a tentative D call TRBD2 (6 bases). The CDR3 extends over 15 amino acids. The V and J ends lost 1 base and 5 bases respectively, with 14 bases between them. In germline, CDR1 is LNHDA, CDR2 SQIVND (reference sequence). CDR3 DNA (partial): TGTGCCAGTAGTATAGGACTAGGTTCGAGGGAGACC. Protein: CASSIGLGSRET. The whole CDR3 protein reads CASSIGLGSRETQYF.

This clone has ten or more counts. Coverage ceases 3 residues before the CDR3 finishes, and the germline J gene fills in the end. This chain uses TRBV18 with TRBJ2-3; D possibly corresponds to TRBD2 (5 bases). V lost 3 bases and J lost 4, with 11 bases in between. The CDR3 length is 14 residues. Germline CDR1 KGHSH, CDR2 LQKENI. CDR3 bases read: TGTGCCAGCTCACCCCCCGCGGGCCCAGATACG. Protein: CASSPPAGPDT. The entire CDR3 reads CASSPPAGPDTQYF.

This clone came up a few times. Sequencing ends 3 residues short of the CDR3 end; the germline J gene provides the rest. The chain carries TRBV6-2 or TRBV6-3 and TRBJ1-1; 7 bases are shared with TRBD1. The V segment lost 6 bases and the J segment 1 base; nucleotides outside the gene matches: 5. CDR1 and CDR2 (germline): MNHEY, SVGEGT. CDR3 length: 14 residues. CDR3 sequence reads: CASRWGTANTEAFF. The DNA read from the CDR3 is TGTGCCAGCAGGTGGGGGACAGCGAACACTGAA.

The DNA read from the CDR3 is TGTGCCAGCCCGGGGACAGGGGGCAATCAGACC. This gives the protein CASPGTGGNQT. The full CDR3 protein is CASPGTGGNQTQYF. The rearrangement joins TRBV7-6 to TRBJ2-5; 12 nucleotides align to TRBD1. The read finishes 3 residues shy of the CDR3 end, and the germline J gene is used to complete it. Germline-derived CDR1 and CDR2 are SGHVS and FNYEAQ. Trimming cost V 8 bases and J 6 bases; bases outside gene matches: 7. The CDR3 runs to 14 residues.

Concerning this clone: The read gets to within 3 residues of the CDR3 end, and the germline J gene fills in the rest. This sequence joins TRBV19 and TRBJ1-2, with D uncertain. This CDR3 contains 13 residues. The germline V gene encodes CDR1 LNHDA and CDR2 SQIVND (reference sequence). CDR3 bases read: TGTGCCACCCAACCCCGGAACGCGGGAGGC. Translation: CATQPRNAGG. From start to end, the CDR3 is CATQPRNAGGYTF.

In its sample, this clone was seen a few times. The read comes to an end 3 residues before the CDR3 does, leaving the germline J gene to fill in the end. This chain links TRBV7-8 with TRBJ2-5; 9 nucleotides line up with TRBD2. Losses at the gene ends were 5 bases for V and 5 bases for J; bases not matched to a gene: 12. Germline V gene sequence: CDR1 SGHVS, CDR2 FQNEAQ. There are 16 residues in the CDR3. CDR3 sequence: CASSHGSGLAWETQYF. Partial CDR3 DNA: TGTGCCAGCAGCCACGGTTCGGGACTAGCTTGGGAGACC.

This clone was seen a few times. Read sequence stops 3 residues before the CDR3 end, and the germline J gene provides the missing end. The chain employs TRBV5-1 and TRBJ2-3, with D tentatively TRBD2 (5 bases). The CDR3 runs 13 residues. Trimming shortened V by 4 bases and J by 1 base, and 7 bases separated the two germline ends. Germline CDR1 reads SGHRS; CDR2 reads YFSETQ. The CDR3 sequence: CASSQEGTDTQYF. The part of the CDR3 DNA that was read is TGCGCCAGCAGCCAGGAGGGCACAGATACG.

This clone has ten or more counts. At one end the junction does not follow the germline gene, possibly because of a read error. Read coverage stops 3 residues before the CDR3 terminus; the germline J gene supplies the remainder. The chain is built from TRBV4-2 and TRBJ2-5; D perhaps matches TRBD1 (5 bases). In germline, CDR1 is LGHNA, CDR2 YNFKEQ. The CDR3 spans 13 residues. The CDR3 DNA, read in part, is TGCGCCAGCAGCCAAGGCCTAACAGGAACC. The encoded protein is CASSQGLTGT. The whole CDR3 is CASSQGLTGTQYF.

This clone was seen ten or more times. The read terminates 3 residues before the CDR3 end, so the remaining end is supplied by the germline J gene. This chain uses TRBV12-5 with TRBJ2-7; tentative D call: TRBD2 (6 bases). CDR1 and CDR2 (germline): LGHNT, FRNRAP. Trimming removed 6 bases from V and 4 bases from J, with 10 bases in between. This CDR3 is built from 12 residues. Partial CDR3 DNA: TGTGCTAGTGGGACGGGACTGTACGAG. It is translated as CASGTGLYE. The entire CDR3 is CASGTGLYEQYF.

Note on this clone: The observed sequence ends 3 residues before the CDR3 terminus, with the missing tail filled in from the germline J gene. J is TRBJ2-5 and V is TRBV29-1; the D is unclear. Per germline, CDR1 SQVTM and CDR2 ANQGSEA. This CDR3 contains 12 residues. V lost 1 base and J lost 3, with 6 bases in between. The DNA read from the CDR3 is TGCAGCGTTGAAGGGCTTGAAGAGACC. It encodes CSVEGLEET. In full, the CDR3 reads CSVEGLEETQYF.

This clone was counted ten times or more. Read sequence stops 3 residues before the CDR3 end, and the germline J gene provides the missing end. The chain combines TRBV5-4 with TRBJ1-1; 8 positions agree with TRBD1. Germline trimming cut 2 bases from V and 6 bases from J; bases unmatched to any gene: 6. The CDR3 consists of 14 residues. The germline V gene has CDR1 SGHNT and CDR2 YYREEE (reference sequence). The covered CDR3 bases are TGTGCCAGCAGCTTTCAGGGGGCTAGGGCTGAA. Amino acid sequence: CASSFQGARAE. The entire CDR3 protein reads CASSFQGARAEAFF.

This clone was found a few times. The CDR3 end is not reached by the read, which stops 3 residues before it; the germline J gene fills it in. The V gene is TRBV7-2, the J gene TRBJ2-7, with TRBD1 matching 11 bases. This CDR3 is 14 amino acids long. Trimming removed 4 bases from V and 5 bases from J; junction bases left unmatched: 4. The germline V gene encodes CDR1 SGHTA and CDR2 FQGNSA. Here the CDR3 reads CASSSDRGRHEQYF. The CDR3 DNA, read in part, is TGTGCCAGCAGCTCGGACAGGGGGCGACACGAG.

This clone was observed a handful of times. The CDR3 extends 3 residues past the end of the read, so its final part is completed from the germline J gene. The gene calls are TRBV19 and TRBJ2-3; TRBD1 is a possible D gene (6 bases). Deletions cut 5 bases from V and 8 bases from J, with 17 bases between. Germline loops: CDR1 LNHDA, CDR2 SQIVND (reference sequence). The CDR3 runs to 14 residues. The CDR3 bases that were read are TGTGCCAGTAGTGTACAGGGAGAGGTGGGTACG. It yields the protein CASSVQGEVGT. The entire CDR3 reads CASSVQGEVGTQYF.

This clone occurred a few times. From the germline J gene comes the end of the CDR3, since the read stops 3 residues before it. The chain couples TRBV20-1 to TRBJ2-3; no firm D call. In germline, CDR1 is DFQATT, CDR2 SNEGSKA (reference sequence). V was trimmed by 5 bases and J by 2 bases, leaving 17 bases between them. This CDR3 region has 15 residues. The CDR3 protein is CSARFIQKNTDTQYF. The CDR3 DNA, read in part, is TGCAGTGCTCGCTTCATACAGAAAAACACAGATACG.